This T cell receptor (beta chain) was obtained from a study of identical twins. There are 16 residues in the CDR3. Trimming took 3 bases from V and 3 from J; bases not matched to a gene: 6. Germline lookup yields CDR1 KGHDR and CDR2 SFDVKD. This clonotype appeared a few times. TCRdb itself ran the 5' RACE reads through MiXCR, one entry per CDR3 protein. The table lists around 470,000 distinct CDR3 sequences, 12% to 15% of them singletons, with roughly 0.5% in the top ten. These data also formed part of another study, on yellow fever vaccine responses in identical twins.

The source material was CD4+ T cells sorted from blood. This TCR came from a woman younger than 35 in good health. The rearrangement joins TRBV24-1 to TRBJ2-5; TRBD2 matches at 10 bases. CDR3 coding DNA: TGTGCCACCAGTGATAAAAGGACTAGCGGAAAAGAGACCCAGTACTTC. It specifies CATSDKRTSGKETQYF.